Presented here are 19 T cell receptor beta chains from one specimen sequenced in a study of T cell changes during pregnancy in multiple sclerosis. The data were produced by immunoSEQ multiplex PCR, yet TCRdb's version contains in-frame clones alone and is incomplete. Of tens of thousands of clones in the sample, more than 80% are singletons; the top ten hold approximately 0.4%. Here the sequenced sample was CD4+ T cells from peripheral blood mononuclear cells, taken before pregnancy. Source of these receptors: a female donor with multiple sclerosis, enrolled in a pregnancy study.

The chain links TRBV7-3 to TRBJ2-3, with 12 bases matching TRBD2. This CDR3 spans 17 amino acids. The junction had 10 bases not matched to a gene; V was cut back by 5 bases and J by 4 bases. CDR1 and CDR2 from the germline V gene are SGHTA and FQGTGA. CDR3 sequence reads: CASSPDQTSGSADTQYF. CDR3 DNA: TGTGCCAGCAGCCCTGACCAGACTAGCGGGAGTGCAGATACGCAGTATTTT.

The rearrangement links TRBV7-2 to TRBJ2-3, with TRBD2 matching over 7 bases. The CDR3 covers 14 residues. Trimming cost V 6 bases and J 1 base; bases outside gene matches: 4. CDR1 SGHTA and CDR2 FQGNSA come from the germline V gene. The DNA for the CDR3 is TGTGCCAGCAGGCCCCGGGGGGGCACAGATACGCAGTATTTT. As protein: CASRPRGGTDTQYF.

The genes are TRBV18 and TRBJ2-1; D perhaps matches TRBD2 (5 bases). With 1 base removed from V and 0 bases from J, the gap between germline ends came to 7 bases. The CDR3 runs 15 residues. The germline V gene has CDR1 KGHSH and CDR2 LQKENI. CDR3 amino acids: CASSPQRSSYNEQFF. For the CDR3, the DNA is TGTGCCAGCTCACCACAGCGGAGCTCCTACAATGAGCAGTTCTTC.

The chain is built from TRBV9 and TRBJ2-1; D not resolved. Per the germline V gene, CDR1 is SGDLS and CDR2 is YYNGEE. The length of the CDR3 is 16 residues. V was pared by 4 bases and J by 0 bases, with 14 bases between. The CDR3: CASSSSAAPSYNEQFF. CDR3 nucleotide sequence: TGTGCCAGCAGCTCATCCGCGGCTCCCTCCTACAATGAGCAGTTCTTC.

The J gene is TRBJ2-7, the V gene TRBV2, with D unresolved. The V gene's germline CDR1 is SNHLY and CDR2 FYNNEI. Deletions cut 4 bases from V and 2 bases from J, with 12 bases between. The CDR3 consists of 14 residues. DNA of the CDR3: TGTGCCAGCAGTGGAACAGAGACCGCCTACGAGCAGTACTTC. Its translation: CASSGTETAYEQYF.

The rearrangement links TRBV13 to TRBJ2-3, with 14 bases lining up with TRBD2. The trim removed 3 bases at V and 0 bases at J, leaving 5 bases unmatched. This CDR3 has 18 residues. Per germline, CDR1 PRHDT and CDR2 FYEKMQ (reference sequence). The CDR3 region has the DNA TGTGCCAGCAGCTTCGGGACTAGCGGGAGTGTAAGCACAGATACGCAGTATTTT. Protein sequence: CASSFGTSGSVSTDTQYF.

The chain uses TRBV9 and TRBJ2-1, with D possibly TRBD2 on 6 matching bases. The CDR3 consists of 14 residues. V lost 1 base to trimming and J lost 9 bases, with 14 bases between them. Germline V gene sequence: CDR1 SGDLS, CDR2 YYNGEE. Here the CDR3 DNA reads TGTGCCAGCAGCGTATCGGCGGGATCAGGTGAGCAGTTCTTC. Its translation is CASSVSAGSGEQFF.

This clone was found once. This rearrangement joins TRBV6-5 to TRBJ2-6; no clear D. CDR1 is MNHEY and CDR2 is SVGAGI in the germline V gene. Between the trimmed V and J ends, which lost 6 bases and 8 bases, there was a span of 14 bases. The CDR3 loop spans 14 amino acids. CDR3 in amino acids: CASSHHKTSNVLTF. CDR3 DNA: TGTGCCAGCAGCCACCATAAAACTTCCAACGTCCTGACTTTC.

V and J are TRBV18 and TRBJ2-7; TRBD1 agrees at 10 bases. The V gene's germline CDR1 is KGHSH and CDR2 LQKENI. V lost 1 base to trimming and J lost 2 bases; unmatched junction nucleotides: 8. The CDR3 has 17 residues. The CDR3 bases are TGTGCCAGCTCACCACTCGCCGGGACAGGGGTGGCCTACGAGCAGTACTTC. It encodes CASSPLAGTGVAYEQYF. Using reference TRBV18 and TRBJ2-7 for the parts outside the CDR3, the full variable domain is NAGVMQNPRHLVRRRGQEARLRCSPMKGHSHVYWYRQLPEEGLKFMVYLQKENIIDESGMPKERFSAEFPKEGPSILRIQQVVRGDSAAYFCASSPLAGTGVAYEQYFGPGTRLTVT.

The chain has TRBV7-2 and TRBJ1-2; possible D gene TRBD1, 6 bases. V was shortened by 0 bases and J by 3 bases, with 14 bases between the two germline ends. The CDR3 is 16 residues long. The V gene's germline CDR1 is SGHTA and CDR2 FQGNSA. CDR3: CASSLAYRVDDYGYTF. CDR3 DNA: TGTGCCAGCAGCTTAGCCTACAGGGTGGATGACTATGGCTACACCTTC.

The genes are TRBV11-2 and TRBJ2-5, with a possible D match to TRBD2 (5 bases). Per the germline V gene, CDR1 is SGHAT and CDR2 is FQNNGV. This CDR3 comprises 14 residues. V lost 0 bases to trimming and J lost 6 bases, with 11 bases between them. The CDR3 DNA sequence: TGTGCCAGCAGCTTAGAGAGGGCTTCTAAGACCCAGTACTTC. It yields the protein CASSLERASKTQYF.

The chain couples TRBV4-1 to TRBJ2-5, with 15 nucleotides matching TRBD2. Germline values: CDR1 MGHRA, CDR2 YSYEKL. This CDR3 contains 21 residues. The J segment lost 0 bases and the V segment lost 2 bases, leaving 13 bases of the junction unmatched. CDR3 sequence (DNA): TGCGCCAGCAGCCAAATACCAGGGAAAGGACTAGCGGGAGGGTACCAAGAGACCCAGTACTTC. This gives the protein CASSQIPGKGLAGGYQETQYF.

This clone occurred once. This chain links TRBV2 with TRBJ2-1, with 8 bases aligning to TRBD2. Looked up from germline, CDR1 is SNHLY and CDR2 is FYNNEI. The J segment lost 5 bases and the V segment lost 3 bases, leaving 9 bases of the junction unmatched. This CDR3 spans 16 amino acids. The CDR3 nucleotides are TGTGCCAGCAGTGAGACTAGCGTCAGGGGAAACAATGAGCAGTTCTTC. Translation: CASSETSVRGNNEQFF.

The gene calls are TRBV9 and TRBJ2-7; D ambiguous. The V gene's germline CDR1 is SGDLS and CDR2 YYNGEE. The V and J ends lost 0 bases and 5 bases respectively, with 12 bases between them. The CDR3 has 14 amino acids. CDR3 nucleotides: TGTGCCAGCAGCGTAGCTTCGGTCGGTCACGAGCAGTACTTC. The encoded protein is CASSVASVGHEQYF.

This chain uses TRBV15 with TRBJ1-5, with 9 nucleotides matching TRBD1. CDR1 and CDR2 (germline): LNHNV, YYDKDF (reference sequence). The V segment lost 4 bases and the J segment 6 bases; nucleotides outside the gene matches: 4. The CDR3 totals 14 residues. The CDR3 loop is CATSTATGGQPQHF. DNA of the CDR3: TGTGCCACCAGCACCGCGACAGGGGGTCAGCCCCAGCATTTT.

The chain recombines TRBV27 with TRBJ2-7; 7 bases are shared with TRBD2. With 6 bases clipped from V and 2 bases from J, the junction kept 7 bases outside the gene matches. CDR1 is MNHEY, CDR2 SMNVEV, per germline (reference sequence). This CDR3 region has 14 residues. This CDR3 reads CASRSLGRAYEQYF. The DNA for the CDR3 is TGTGCCAGCAGGAGTTTAGGGAGGGCCTACGAGCAGTACTTC.

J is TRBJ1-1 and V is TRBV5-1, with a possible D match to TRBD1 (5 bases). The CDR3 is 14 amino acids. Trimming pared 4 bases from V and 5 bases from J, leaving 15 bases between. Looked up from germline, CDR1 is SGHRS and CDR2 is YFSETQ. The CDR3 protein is CASSNTAGTTEAFF. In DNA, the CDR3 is TGCGCCAGCAGCAACACAGCCGGGACTACTGAAGCTTTCTTT.

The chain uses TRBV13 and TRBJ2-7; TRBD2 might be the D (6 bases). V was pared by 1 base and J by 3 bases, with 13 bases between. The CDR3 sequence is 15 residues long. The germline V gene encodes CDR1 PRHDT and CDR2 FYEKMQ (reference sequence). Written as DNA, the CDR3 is TGTGCCAGCAGCTTAGCACTAGCCGATAGCTACGAGCAGTACTTC. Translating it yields CASSLALADSYEQYF.

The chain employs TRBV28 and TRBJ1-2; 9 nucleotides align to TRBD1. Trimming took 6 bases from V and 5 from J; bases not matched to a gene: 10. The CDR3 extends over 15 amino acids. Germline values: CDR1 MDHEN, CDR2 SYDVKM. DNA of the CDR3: TGTGCCAGCAGCCTACGAACGGGACAGGGATATGGCTACACCTTC. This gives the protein CASSLRTGQGYGYTF.